These 21 T cell receptor beta chains share one sample of origin, sequenced in a study of blood T cell repertoires in COVID-19. Data came from immunoSEQ multiplex PCR; TCRdb stores just in-frame clones and leaves some out. This table holds 150,000 to 200,000 clones, roughly 85% found once. The source material was peripheral blood. All receptors derive from a woman aged 45-59 years with COVID-19, enrolled during active disease.

The CDR3 spells CASSLGGGEMNTEAFF. CDR3 nucleotides: TGTGCCAGCAGCTTAGGAGGGGGGGAAATGAACACTGAAGCTTTCTTT. The rearrangement joins TRBV7-6 to TRBJ1-1; TRBD1 is a possible D gene (6 bases). The CDR3 totals 16 residues. CDR1 and CDR2 from the germline V gene are SGHVS and FNYEAQ. The V gene lost 1 base and the J gene lost 0 bases, with 12 bases spanning the gap.

V and J are TRBV7-9 and TRBJ1-1, with no clear D. This CDR3 has 14 amino acids. V dropped 4 bases and J dropped 4 bases, with 13 bases sitting between them. Germline CDR1 reads SEHNR; CDR2 reads FQNEAQ (reference sequence). The CDR3 sequence: CASSSPLSGTEAFF. Here the CDR3 DNA reads TGTGCCAGCAGCTCCCCGCTAAGTGGCACTGAAGCTTTCTTT. Based on the CDR3 plus reference TRBV7-9 and TRBJ1-1, the full variable domain is DTGVSQNPRHKITKRGQNVTFRCDPISEHNRLYWYRQTLGQGPEFLTYFQNEAQLEKSRLLSDRFSAERPKGSFSTLEIQRTEQGDSAMYLCASSSPLSGTEAFFGQGTRLTVV.

This clone was counted only a few times. The chain has TRBV3-1 (or the pseudogene TRBV3-2) and TRBJ1-3; perhaps TRBD1 as D (5 bases). The germline V gene encodes CDR1 LGHDT and CDR2 YNNKEL (reference sequence). Trimming pared 1 base from V and 0 bases from J, leaving 7 bases between. The CDR3 is 15 amino acids. The CDR3: CASSQGQFSGNTIYF. CDR3 DNA sequence: TGTGCCAGCAGCCAAGGACAGTTCTCTGGAAACACCATATATTTT.

V is TRBV11-2 and J is TRBJ2-1; 9 bases align to TRBD2. This CDR3 region has 15 residues. Germline V gene lookup returns CDR1 SGHAT and CDR2 FQNNGV. Unmatched junction bases numbered 7, after V lost 5 bases and J lost 5 bases. The CDR3 here is CASSAQAGGHNEQFF. As DNA, the CDR3 is TGTGCCAGCAGCGCTCAAGCGGGGGGCCACAATGAGCAGTTCTTC.

This clone came up a few times. Here the CDR3 reads CASSPGGISYEQYF. DNA of the CDR3: TGTGCCAGCAGCCCGGGGGGCATCTCCTACGAGCAGTACTTC. This sequence joins TRBV5-4 and TRBJ2-7; possible D gene TRBD2, 7 bases. The germline V gene encodes CDR1 SGHNT and CDR2 YYREEE (reference sequence). Trimming took off 4 bases at V and 0 bases at J, with 11 bases between the two ends. CDR3 length: 14 amino acids.

This rearrangement joins TRBV24-1 to TRBJ2-1; TRBD1 agrees at 7 bases. Germline V gene lookup returns CDR1 KGHDR and CDR2 SFDVKD. The J segment lost 5 bases and the V segment lost 5 bases, leaving 11 bases of the junction unmatched. The CDR3 runs 16 residues. The CDR3: CATSGAPGGRNNEQFF. The CDR3 DNA reads as TGTGCCACCAGTGGCGCTCCAGGGGGAAGAAACAATGAGCAGTTCTTC.

The rearrangement links TRBV11-3 to TRBJ2-7; D remains unclear. This CDR3 contains 16 residues. V lost 5 bases to trimming and J lost 2 bases, with 19 bases between them. Germline CDR1 is SGHNT and CDR2 is YENEEA. CDR3 residues: CASSPAGPRLTYEQYF. In nucleotides, the CDR3 is TGTGCCAGCAGCCCCGCAGGCCCCAGGTTAACCTACGAGCAGTACTTC.

The rearrangement joins TRBV28 to TRBJ1-2, with TRBD1 identical over 9 bases. The CDR3 is 18 residues long. The V segment lost 4 bases and the J segment 5 bases; nucleotides outside the gene matches: 17. Germline lookup yields CDR1 MDHEN and CDR2 SYDVKM. The chain's CDR3 is CASSSIGGTGNKGYGYTF. The CDR3 DNA reads as TGTGCCAGCAGTTCTATAGGGGGGACAGGGAATAAGGGGTATGGCTACACCTTC.

The rearrangement links TRBV4-2 to TRBJ2-2, with 14 bases aligning to TRBD2. Germline V gene lookup returns CDR1 LGHNA and CDR2 YNFKEQ. The CDR3 consists of 20 residues. Germline trimming cut 2 bases from V and 6 bases from J; bases unmatched to any gene: 14. This chain's CDR3 is CASSQPLGLAGGGGAGELFF. The CDR3 DNA reads TGTGCCAGCAGCCAACCCCTCGGACTAGCGGGGGGAGGGGGAGCCGGGGAGCTGTTTTTT.

The chain employs TRBV9 and TRBJ1-1, with 12 bases aligning to TRBD1. From germline, CDR1 is SGDLS and CDR2 YYNGEE. Trimming cost V 0 bases and J 3 bases; bases outside gene matches: 15. The CDR3 covers 20 residues. The CDR3 region is CASSVGPGQGARRSDTEAFF. For the CDR3, the DNA is TGTGCCAGCAGCGTAGGTCCGGGACAGGGGGCGCGAAGGTCGGACACTGAAGCTTTCTTT.

The chain recombines TRBV7-2 with TRBJ2-7; maybe TRBD2 (6 bases). There are 11 residues in the CDR3. The germline V and J ends were trimmed by 8 bases and 4 bases, with 9 bases remaining between them. Per germline, CDR1 SGHTA and CDR2 FQGNSA. The CDR3 is CASVGGYEQYF. The CDR3 bases are TGTGCCAGCGTAGGAGGGTACGAGCAGTACTTC.

This chain uses TRBV24-1 with TRBJ2-5; TRBD1 agrees at 9 bases. Germline V gene sequence: CDR1 KGHDR, CDR2 SFDVKD. V lost 9 bases, J lost 3 bases, and 7 bases stayed unmatched. The CDR3 extends over 14 amino acids. Here the CDR3 DNA reads TGTGCCACCGGCGGGACAGGGCAAAAAGAGACCCAGTACTTC. Translation: CATGGTGQKETQYF.

The chain combines TRBV30 with TRBJ1-6; D perhaps matches TRBD1 (5 bases). The V end lost 0 bases, the J end lost 3 bases, and 21 bases lay between the germline ends. Germline loops: CDR1 GTSNPN, CDR2 SVGIG (reference sequence). The CDR3 is made up of 19 amino acids. The CDR3 is CAWSVILQTARFYNSPLHF. The CDR3, as DNA: TGTGCCTGGAGTGTAATCCTTCAGACAGCCCGATTCTATAATTCACCCCTCCACTTT. The whole variable domain, remainder taken from reference TRBV30 and TRBJ1-6, is SQTIHQWPATLVQPVGSPLSLECTVEGTSNPNLYWYRQAAGRGLQLLFYSVGIGQISSEVPQNLSASRPQDRQFILSSKKLLLSDSGFYLCAWSVILQTARFYNSPLHFGNGTRLTVT.

The rearrangement joins TRBV20-1 to TRBJ2-7; 7 bases align to TRBD1. Germline trimming cut 3 bases from V and 1 base from J; bases unmatched to any gene: 3. Germline lookup yields CDR1 DFQATT and CDR2 SNEGSKA (reference sequence). The CDR3 is made up of 13 amino acids. The CDR3, as DNA: TGCAGTGCTAGTTGGGACAGTTCCTACGAGCAGTACTTC. Its protein is CSASWDSSYEQYF.

The chain recombines TRBV9 with TRBJ2-3; D is uncertain. The CDR3 spans 13 residues. V gave up 6 bases and J gave up 0 bases, with 8 bases separating them. Germline V gene lookup returns CDR1 SGDLS and CDR2 YYNGEE. The CDR3 region has the DNA TGTGCCAGCAACTATCTTAGCACAGATACGCAGTATTTT. It specifies CASNYLSTDTQYF. Filled out from reference TRBV9 and TRBJ2-3, the complete variable domain reads DSGVTQTPKHLITATGQRVTLRCSPRSGDLSVYWYQQSLDQGLQFLIQYYNGEERAKGNILERFSAQQFPDLHSELNLSSLELGDSALYFCASNYLSTDTQYFGPGTRLTVL.

V and J are TRBV7-8 and TRBJ1-6; a weak D match, TRBD1 (5 bases). CDR3 length: 15 residues. Germline CDR1 SGHVS, CDR2 FQNEAQ. V lost 4 bases, J lost 10 bases, and 17 bases lay in between. CDR3 region: CASSSSGGTGSPLHF. In nucleotides, the CDR3 is TGTGCCAGCAGCTCCAGCGGAGGGACGGGATCACCCCTCCACTTT.

This chain uses TRBV27 with TRBJ1-1, with 8 bases lining up with TRBD1. This CDR3 is 11 amino acids long. Germline-derived CDR1 and CDR2 are MNHEY and SMNVEV (reference sequence). V was pared by 6 bases and J by 7 bases, with 1 base of the junction left unmatched. CDR3 amino acids: CASRQGGEAFF. The CDR3 DNA sequence: TGTGCCAGCAGACAGGGGGGTGAAGCTTTCTTT.

V gene TRBV7-2 combines with J gene TRBJ1-6, with 10 bases matching TRBD1. Unmatched junction bases numbered 4, after V lost 5 bases and J lost 6 bases. This CDR3 has 15 residues. The V gene's germline CDR1 is SGHTA and CDR2 FQGNSA. The CDR3 protein is CASSTRQGANSPLHF. Written as DNA, the CDR3 is TGTGCCAGCAGCACCCGACAGGGGGCTAATTCACCCCTCCACTTT.

As concerns this clone: The sample carries other DNA sequences with the same CDR3. V and J are TRBV19 and TRBJ2-7; TRBD1 matches 8 bases. CDR1 is LNHDA and CDR2 is SQIVND in the germline V gene (reference sequence). There are 14 residues in the CDR3. With 4 bases clipped from V and 3 bases from J, the junction kept 5 bases outside the gene matches. DNA of the CDR3: TGTGCCAGTAGTACTCAGGGGGCTAGCTACGAGCAGTACTTC. This translates into CASSTQGASYEQYF.

This clone was seen just once. The chain employs TRBV30 and TRBJ2-1, with TRBD2 identical over 9 bases. CDR1 and CDR2 (germline): GTSNPN, SVGIG (reference sequence). The trim removed 3 bases at V and 6 bases at J, leaving 12 bases unmatched. This CDR3 contains 16 residues. CDR3 sequence (DNA): TGTGCCTGGAGCCTTGGTGCGGGGGGGCCCGGCAATGAGCAGTTCTTC. This encodes CAWSLGAGGPGNEQFF.

This CDR3 is CAWSSKGGNRNTEAFF. The CDR3 nucleotides read TGTGCCTGGAGTTCAAAAGGAGGGAATCGGAACACTGAAGCTTTCTTT. V gene TRBV30 combines with J gene TRBJ1-1; D uncertain. Trimming removed 2 bases from V and 1 base from J, with 17 bases in between. The CDR3 contains 16 residues. Per the germline V gene, CDR1 is GTSNPN and CDR2 is SVGIG (reference sequence).